The T cell receptor (beta chain) under discussion was sequenced for a study of CD8 T cells in Susac syndrome. Study details: There were Susac syndrome patients who were therapy-naive at blood draw, others on corticosteroids, and others on intravenous immunoglobulin alone.

This CDR3 contains 12 residues. The V gene lost 5 bases and the J gene lost 9 bases, with 17 bases spanning the gap. Germline CDR1 and CDR2: SQVTM and ANQGSEA. When the RNA was reverse transcribed, random hexamers were used with an input of about 0.45 to 1 ug. TCRdb processed the immunoSEQ multiplex PCR reads anew with MiXCR; each CDR3 protein has one entry. The top ten hold 0.3% of the sample, which has around 100,000 distinct CDR3 sequences, 95% seen once. The sequenced sample consisted of CD8+ T cells from PBMCs. The receptor comes from a human donor with Susac syndrome. The chain recombines TRBV29-1 with TRBJ2-7; D remains unclear. For the CDR3, the DNA is TGCAGCGTTCGCCTTCACGGAGTAGTGCAGTACTTC. The encoded protein is CSVRLHGVVQYF.